These T cell receptor beta chains were read from a single sample in a study of Graves' ophthalmopathy and Graves' hyperthyroidism. From the multiplex PCR reads, TCRdb called clonotypes with MiXCR, one entry per CDR3 protein. The repertoire consists of under 800,000 distinct CDR3 sequences, with over 20% occurring once and the leading ten covering approximately 7.7%. The sequenced material came from peripheral blood. The receptors here all came from a woman between 18 and 29 years old with stable Graves' hyperthyroidism. Some clones in this sample may be carry-over from other donors' samples. The CDR3 runs from the conserved cysteine through the conserved F or W. D genes are given only for firm matches. Clone sizes are given selectively: once, few, many, or a class where the clone is expanded.

J gene,D gene,V gene,clone size,CDR3 DNA,CDR3 protein
TRBJ2-7,-,TRBV7-9,many,TGTGCCAGCAGCTCAAACGGGGGGCTAGCCTACGAGCAGTACTTC,CASSSNGGLAYEQYF
TRBJ1-3,-,TRBV30,few,TGTGCCTGGAGTGTACCCACTGGAAACACCATATATTTT,CAWSVPTGNTIYF
TRBJ1-5,TRBD1,TRBV2,many,TGTGCCAGCAGCCGACTCGGGACAGAAGAACTCAATCAGCCCCAGCATTTT,CASSRLGTEELNQPQHF
TRBJ1-2,TRBD1,TRBV6-2/TRBV6-3,-,TGTGCCAGCAGTCCAACAGGGGGCGACTATGGCTACACCTTC,CASSPTGGDYGYTF
TRBJ2-7,TRBD2,TRBV11-2,-,TGTGCCAGCAGCTTAGAAGCGGGAGTAGGTTCCTACGAGCAGTACTTC,CASSLEAGVGSYEQYF
TRBJ1-5,-,TRBV20-1,few,TGCAGTGCTAGAGTATGGCATCCGGAGGGCAGCAATCAGCCCCAGCATTTT,CSARVWHPEGSNQPQHF
TRBJ2-7,-,TRBV12-3/TRBV12-4,many,TGTGCCAGCAGTTCCCCGGGACTGACCCACGAGCAGTACTTC,CASSSPGLTHEQYF
TRBJ2-2,-,TRBV29-1,many,TGCAGCGGTTCGAGGACCGGGGAGCCGTTTTTT,CSGSRTGEPFF
TRBJ2-7,-,TRBV12-3/TRBV12-4,many,TGTGCCAGCAGTTCGGGGTCCGCCTACGAGCAGTACTTC,CASSSGSAYEQYF
TRBJ2-7,-,TRBV6-1,-,TGTGCCAGCAGCCAAGGGCAGGGGTTCGACGAGCAGTACTTC,CASSQGQGFDEQYF
TRBJ2-5,TRBD1,TRBV20-1,many,TGCAGTGCCCCTTCCATGGACAGGGGGCTTGGATACTTC,CSAPSMDRGLGYF
TRBJ2-7,-,TRBV2,-,TGTGCCAGCAGTTTTTCTGACGGCCACTACGAGCAGTACTTC,CASSFSDGHYEQYF
TRBJ2-5,TRBD2,TRBV12-3/TRBV12-4,-,TGTGCCAGCAGCCCGCGTTTGGGGGCTAGCGGGGATCAAGAGACCCAGTACTTC,CASSPRLGASGDQETQYF
TRBJ1-5,TRBD1,TRBV28,many,TGTGCCAGCAGTCCTAGACAGGGCCGCAATCAGCCCCAGCATTTT,CASSPRQGRNQPQHF
TRBJ2-5,-,TRBV20-1,few,TGCAGTGCTAGAGGCTGGGCCCAAGAGACCCAGTACTTC,CSARGWAQETQYF
TRBJ2-7,TRBD2,TRBV11-2,-,TGTGCCAGCAGCTTCCAGACTAGCGGGGGGTCCTACGAGCAGTACTTC,CASSFQTSGGSYEQYF
TRBJ1-5,-,TRBV12-3/TRBV12-4,many,TGTGCCAGCAGCCCAACCGGGGAGCTAGGGCAGCCCCAGCATTTT,CASSPTGELGQPQHF
TRBJ1-2,TRBD1,TRBV6-4,many,TGTGCCAGCAGTGACGCCCAGGACAGGGGTTCCTATGGCTACACCTTC,CASSDAQDRGSYGYTF
TRBJ2-2,-,TRBV5-1,few,TGCGCCAGCAGTCTTCAGGGGATTGGACCCACCGGGGAGCTGTTTTTT,CASSLQGIGPTGELFF
TRBJ1-2,TRBD1,TRBV5-5,many,TGTGCCAGCAGCTATCAGGGGGCAGGGGGCTACACCTTC,CASSYQGAGGYTF
TRBJ2-2,-,TRBV7-9,few,TGTGCCAGCACCCACCCCTCCGGAAACCCCGGGGAGCTGTTTTTT,CASTHPSGNPGELFF
TRBJ1-5,-,TRBV9,many,TGTGCCAGCAGCGTAGACGACAGCGGTCAGCCCCAGCATTTT,CASSVDDSGQPQHF
TRBJ2-2,-,TRBV11-3,few,TGTGCCAGCAGCCCAGCAGGACCAACCGGGGAGCTGTTTTTT,CASSPAGPTGELFF
TRBJ2-7,TRBD2,TRBV28,many,TGTGCCAGCAGTCCACTCCCGGGGGGGCTGAGTCACGAGCAGTACTTC,CASSPLPGGLSHEQYF
TRBJ2-2,-,TRBV20-1,many,TGCAGTGCGACAGATAACACCGGGGAGCTGTTTTTT,CSATDNTGELFF
TRBJ1-1,-,TRBV29-1,many,TGCAGCGTCGCTGGGACGTGGACTGAAGCTTTCTTT,CSVAGTWTEAFF
TRBJ1-2,-,TRBV7-3,many,TGTGCCAGCAGCTTAGGAGGGAATAGCTACACCTTC,CASSLGGNSYTF
TRBJ1-2,-,TRBV27,-,TGTGCCAGCAGTTTATCGATGAGGAACTACTATGGCTACACCTTC,CASSLSMRNYYGYTF
TRBJ1-3,-,TRBV20-1,-,TGCAGTGCTAGTACAGGGAGTGAAAACACCATATATTTT,CSASTGSENTIYF
TRBJ1-1,-,TRBV28,few,TGTGCCAGCACCGCCGGAGGCAGGGGAGGCACTGAAGCTTTCTTT,CASTAGGRGGTEAFF
TRBJ1-3,-,TRBV12-3/TRBV12-4,many,TGTGCCTCCGCTAACGGCTGGGGCGCTGGAAACACCATATATTTT,CASANGWGAGNTIYF
TRBJ2-7,-,TRBV14,many,TGTGCCAGCAGCCAAACCCCGGACAGAGCATGGGAGCAGTACTTC,CASSQTPDRAWEQYF
TRBJ1-5,-,TRBV20-1,many,TGCAGTGCTAGCAGAGGGTTCAATCAGCCCCAGCATTTT,CSASRGFNQPQHF
TRBJ1-6,-,TRBV5-4,once,TGTGCCAGCAGCTTCAGTACAGGCTCGGTATCACCCCTCCACTTT,CASSFSTGSVSPLHF
TRBJ2-5,TRBD2,TRBV7-2,many,TGTGCCAGCAGCTTCCAGCGGGGGGGCATAGAGACCCAGTACTTC,CASSFQRGGIETQYF
TRBJ2-7,TRBD1,TRBV6-1,-,TGTGCCAGCCTTATTGGAACAGGGGGCTTCTACGAGCAGTACTTC,CASLIGTGGFYEQYF
TRBJ1-5,-,TRBV27,many,TGTGCCAGCAGTTTACAGACTCCCAATCAGCCCCAGCATTTT,CASSLQTPNQPQHF
TRBJ1-1,-,TRBV6-5,many,TGTGCCAGCAGTTACGCGGGGGCGGGTACTGAAGCTTTCTTT,CASSYAGAGTEAFF
TRBJ2-7,-,TRBV7-3,many,TGTGCCAGCAGCCCCCAACCGGGACTCTCCTACGAGCAGTACTTC,CASSPQPGLSYEQYF
TRBJ2-2,TRBD2,TRBV11-2,few,TGTGCCAGCAGACCGAATAGCGGGGGGGCTGGCACCGGGGAGCTGTTTTTT,CASRPNSGGAGTGELFF
TRBJ2-7,TRBD2,TRBV11-2,few,TGTGCCAGCAGCCAGGCTAGCGGGGGGGCCACCTACGAGCAGTACTTC,CASSQASGGATYEQYF
TRBJ1-1,TRBD1,TRBV12-3/TRBV12-4,many,TGTGCCAGCAGGCCGGGACAGGGAAACACTGAAGCTTTCTTT,CASRPGQGNTEAFF
TRBJ1-5,TRBD1,TRBV20-1,many,TGCAGTGCTCGCGGACAGGGGGGTCAGCCCCAGCATTTT,CSARGQGGQPQHF
TRBJ1-1,-,TRBV12-5,many,TGTGCTAGTGGTTTTGGGGCCATGAACACTGAAGCTTTCTTT,CASGFGAMNTEAFF
TRBJ1-3,-,TRBV28,few,TGTGCCAGCAGCAAACACCTCTCTGGAAACACCATATATTTT,CASSKHLSGNTIYF
TRBJ1-1,-,TRBV6-1,many,TGTGCCAGCGGGGTCTTGTCGGGGGTGAACACTGAAGCTTTCTTT,CASGVLSGVNTEAFF
TRBJ1-1,-,TRBV14,-,TGTGCCAGCAGCCAAAAAAGGACGGGTGAAGCTTTCTTT,CASSQKRTGEAFF